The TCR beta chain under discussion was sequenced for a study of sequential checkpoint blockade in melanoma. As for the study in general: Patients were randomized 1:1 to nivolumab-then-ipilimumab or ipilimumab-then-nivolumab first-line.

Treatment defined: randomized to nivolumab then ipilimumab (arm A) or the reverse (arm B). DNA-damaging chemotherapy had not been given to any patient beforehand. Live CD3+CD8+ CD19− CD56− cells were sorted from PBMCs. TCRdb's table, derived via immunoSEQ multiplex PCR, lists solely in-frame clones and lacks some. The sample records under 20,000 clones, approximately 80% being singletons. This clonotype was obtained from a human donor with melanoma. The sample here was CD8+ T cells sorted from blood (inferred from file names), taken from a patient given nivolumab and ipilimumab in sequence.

The CDR3 sequence: CASTSDLSKNIQYF. CDR3 in DNA: TGCGCCAGCACCTCCGACTTGTCCAAAAACATTCAGTACTTC. V usage is TRBV5-1 and J usage is TRBJ2-4; D gene uncertain. Trimming stripped 6 bases from V and 2 bases from J, with 12 bases between. This CDR3 spans 14 amino acids. Germline V gene sequence: CDR1 SGHRS, CDR2 YFSETQ.